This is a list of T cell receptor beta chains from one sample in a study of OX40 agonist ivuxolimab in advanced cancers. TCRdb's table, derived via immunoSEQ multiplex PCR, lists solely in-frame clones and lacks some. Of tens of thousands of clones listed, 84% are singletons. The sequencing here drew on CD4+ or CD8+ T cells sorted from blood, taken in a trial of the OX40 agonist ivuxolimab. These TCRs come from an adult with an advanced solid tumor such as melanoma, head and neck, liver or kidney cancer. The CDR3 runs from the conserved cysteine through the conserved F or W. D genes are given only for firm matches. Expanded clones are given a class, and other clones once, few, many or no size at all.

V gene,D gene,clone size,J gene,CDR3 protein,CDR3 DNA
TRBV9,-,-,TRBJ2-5,CASSVGTTLQETQYF,TGTGCCAGCAGCGTAGGAACGACGCTACAAGAGACCCAGTACTTC
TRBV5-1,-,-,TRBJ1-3,CASSLTGGSGNTIYF,TGCGCCAGCAGCTTGACAGGAGGCTCTGGAAACACCATATATTTT
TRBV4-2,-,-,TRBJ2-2,CASSQGVTGTGELFF,TGTGCCAGCAGCCAAGGAGTCACCGGCACCGGGGAGCTGTTTTTT
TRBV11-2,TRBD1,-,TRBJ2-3,CASSPGGPTDTQYF,TGTGCCAGCAGCCCAGGGGGCCCCACAGATACGCAGTATTTT
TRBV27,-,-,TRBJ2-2,CASRPGPIAGELFF,TGTGCCAGCAGACCGGGCCCCATCGCCGGGGAGCTGTTTTTT
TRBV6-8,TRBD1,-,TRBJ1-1,CASSYTGATEAFF,TGTGCCAGCAGTTACACAGGGGCAACTGAAGCTTTCTTT
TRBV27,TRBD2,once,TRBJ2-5,CASSRGTSGGETQYF,TGTGCCAGCAGTCGTGGGACTAGCGGGGGAGAGACCCAGTACTTC
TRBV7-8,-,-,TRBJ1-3,CASSPSGVVGNTIYF,TGTGCCAGCAGCCCCTCAGGGGTGGTTGGAAACACCATATATTTT
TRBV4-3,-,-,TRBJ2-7,CASSPADGYYEQYF,TGCGCCAGCAGCCCAGCGGACGGGTACTACGAGCAGTACTTC
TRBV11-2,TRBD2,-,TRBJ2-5,CASSWERGYQETQYF,TGTGCCAGCAGCTGGGAGCGGGGGTACCAAGAGACCCAGTACTTC
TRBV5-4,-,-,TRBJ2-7,CASSGGTVSSYEQYF,TGTGCCAGCAGCGGGGGGACAGTTAGCTCCTACGAGCAGTACTTC
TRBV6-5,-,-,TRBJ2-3,CASSPWASTDTQYF,TGTGCCAGCAGTCCCTGGGCGAGCACAGATACGCAGTATTTT
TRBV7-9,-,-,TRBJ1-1,CASSIRGTEAFF,TGTGCCAGCAGCATACGTGGGACTGAAGCTTTCTTT
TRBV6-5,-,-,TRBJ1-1,CASTSWPFNTEAFF,TGTGCCAGCACCTCGTGGCCGTTCAACACTGAAGCTTTCTTT
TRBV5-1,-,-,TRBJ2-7,CASSPAPTGFTYEQYF,TGCGCCAGCAGCCCGGCCCCGACAGGCTTCACCTACGAGCAGTACTTC
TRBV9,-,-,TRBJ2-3,CASSVGQGTSTDTQYF,TGTGCCAGCAGCGTAGGACAAGGCACTAGCACAGATACGCAGTATTTT
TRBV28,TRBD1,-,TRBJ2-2,CASSYGQGMSAGELFF,TGTGCCAGCAGTTACGGACAGGGAATGTCGGCCGGGGAGCTGTTTTTT
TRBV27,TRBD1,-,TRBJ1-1,CASKTGVNTEAFF,TGTGCCAGCAAGACAGGGGTAAACACTGAAGCTTTCTTT
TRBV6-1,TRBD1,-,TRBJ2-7,CAVPGQGRFEQYF,TGTGCCGTACCGGGACAGGGTAGGTTCGAGCAGTACTTC
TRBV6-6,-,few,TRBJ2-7,CASSYSGEQYF,TGTGCCAGCAGTTACTCGGGGGAGCAGTACTTC
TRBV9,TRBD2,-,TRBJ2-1,CASSAPLAGGATSYNEQFF,TGTGCCAGCAGTGCACCTTTAGCGGGGGGGGCCACGTCCTACAATGAGCAGTTCTTC
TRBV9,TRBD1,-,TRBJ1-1,CASSGHRGNTEAFF,TGTGCCAGCAGCGGCCACAGGGGGAACACTGAAGCTTTCTTT
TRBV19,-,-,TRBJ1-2,CASSIDAGMVAYGYTF,TGTGCCAGTAGTATAGATGCGGGGATGGTTGCCTATGGCTACACCTTC
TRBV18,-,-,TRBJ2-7,CASSPPTVAYDEQYF,TGTGCCAGCTCACCACCCACGGTAGCCTACGACGAGCAGTACTTC
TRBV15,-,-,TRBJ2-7,CATSRDAISYEQYF,TGTGCCACCAGCAGGGACGCCATATCCTACGAGCAGTACTTC
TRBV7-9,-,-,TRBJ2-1,CASSSPQGNYNEQFF,TGTGCCAGCAGCTCCCCACAGGGAAATTACAATGAGCAGTTCTTC
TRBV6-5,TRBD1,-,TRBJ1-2,CASIPRGSPYGYTF,TGTGCCAGTATACCCAGGGGGAGTCCCTATGGCTACACCTTC
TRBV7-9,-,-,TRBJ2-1,CASSFQGGPSEQFF,TGTGCCAGCAGCTTCCAGGGGGGGCCAAGTGAGCAGTTCTTC
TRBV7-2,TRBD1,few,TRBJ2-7,CASSPGTGAYEQYF,TGTGCCAGCAGCCCCGGGACAGGGGCCTACGAGCAGTACTTC
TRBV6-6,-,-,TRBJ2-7,CASTRQGRTDYEQYF,TGTGCCAGCACGCGGCAGGGGCGGACTGACTACGAGCAGTACTTC
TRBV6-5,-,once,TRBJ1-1,CASSYGRGWGNTEAFF,TGTGCCAGCAGTTACGGCAGGGGTTGGGGGAACACTGAAGCTTTCTTT
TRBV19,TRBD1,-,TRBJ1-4,CASSARGTGINEKLFF,TGTGCCAGTAGTGCAAGGGGGACAGGGATTAATGAAAAACTGTTTTTT
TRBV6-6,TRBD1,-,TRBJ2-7,CAAAQGAGRYEQYF,TGTGCCGCAGCTCAGGGGGCAGGGCGCTACGAGCAGTACTTC
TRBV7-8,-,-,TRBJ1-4,CASSFWAATNEKLFF,TGTGCCAGCAGCTTTTGGGCTGCAACTAATGAAAAACTGTTTTTT
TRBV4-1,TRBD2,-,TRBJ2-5,CASRGLGGETQYF,TGCGCCAGCCGGGGACTAGGTGGAGAGACCCAGTACTTC
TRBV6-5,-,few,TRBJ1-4,CASSYSSGGKLFF,TGTGCCAGCAGTTACTCGTCGGGGGGAAAACTGTTTTTT
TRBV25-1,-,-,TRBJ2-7,CASSDDNSGFFYEQYF,TGTGCCAGCAGTGATGACAATAGCGGATTCTTCTACGAGCAGTACTTC
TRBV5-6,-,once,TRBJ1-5,CASSLWNSNQPQHF,TGTGCCAGCAGCTTGTGGAATAGCAATCAGCCCCAGCATTTT
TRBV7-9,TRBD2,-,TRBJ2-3,CASSPLSSGLPDTQYF,TGTGCCAGCAGCCCGCTGTCTAGCGGGTTGCCAGATACGCAGTATTTT
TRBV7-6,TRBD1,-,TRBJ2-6,CASSFGAVWGQGRWGANVLTF,TGTGCCAGCAGCTTTGGGGCCGTTTGGGGACAGGGGCGTTGGGGGGCCAACGTCCTGACTTTC
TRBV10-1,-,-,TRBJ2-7,CASRGESYEQYF,TGCGCCAGCAGGGGGGAGTCCTACGAGCAGTACTTC
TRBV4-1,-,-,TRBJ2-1,CASSQAPGWDEQFF,TGCGCCAGCAGCCAAGCCCCTGGGTGGGATGAGCAGTTCTTC
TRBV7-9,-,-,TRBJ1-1,CAGGEAFF,TGTGCCGGGGGGGAAGCTTTCTTT
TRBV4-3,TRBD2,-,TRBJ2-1,CASSQEWLAVGNEQFF,TGCGCCAGCAGCCAAGAGTGGCTAGCGGTGGGGAATGAGCAGTTCTTC
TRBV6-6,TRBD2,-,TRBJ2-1,CASSPPGTSFYNEQFF,TGTGCCAGCAGCCCCCCCGGGACTAGCTTCTACAATGAGCAGTTCTTC
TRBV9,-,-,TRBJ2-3,CASSGNLGTQYF,TGTGCCAGCAGCGGAAACTTGGGTACGCAGTATTTT
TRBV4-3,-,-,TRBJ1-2,CASSPDREDNYGYTF,TGCGCCAGCAGCCCCGACCGGGAGGATAACTATGGCTACACCTTC
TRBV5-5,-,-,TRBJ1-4,CASSFWTTSEKLFF,TGTGCCAGCAGCTTTTGGACTACGAGTGAAAAACTGTTTTTT
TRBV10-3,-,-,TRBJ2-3,CAISISHLISEDTQYF,TGTGCCATCAGCATATCTCACCTCATAAGCGAGGATACGCAGTATTTT
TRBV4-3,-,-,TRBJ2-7,CASSQFYRGEGAAYEQYF,TGCGCCAGCAGCCAATTCTATCGTGGGGAAGGGGCTGCCTACGAGCAGTACTTC
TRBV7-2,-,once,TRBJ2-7,CASSLGGPGEQYF,TGTGCCAGCAGCCTCGGAGGGCCGGGCGAGCAGTACTTC
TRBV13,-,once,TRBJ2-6,CASSSRQPAKIGSGANVLTF,TGTGCCAGCAGCTCCCGTCAACCCGCAAAGATTGGCTCTGGGGCCAACGTCCTGACTTTC
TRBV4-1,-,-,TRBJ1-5,CASSQGNRPNQPQHF,TGCGCCAGCAGCCAAGGAAATAGGCCAAATCAGCCCCAGCATTTT
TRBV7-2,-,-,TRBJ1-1,CASSLALKRGTEAFF,TGTGCCAGCAGCTTAGCGTTAAAAAGGGGTACTGAAGCTTTCTTT
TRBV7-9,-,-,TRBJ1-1,CASSLGSLMNTEAFF,TGTGCCAGCAGCTTGGGCAGCCTCATGAACACTGAAGCTTTCTTT
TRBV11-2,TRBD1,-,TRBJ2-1,CASRGQGALYNEQFF,TGTGCCAGCAGGGGACAGGGGGCTCTTTACAATGAGCAGTTCTTC